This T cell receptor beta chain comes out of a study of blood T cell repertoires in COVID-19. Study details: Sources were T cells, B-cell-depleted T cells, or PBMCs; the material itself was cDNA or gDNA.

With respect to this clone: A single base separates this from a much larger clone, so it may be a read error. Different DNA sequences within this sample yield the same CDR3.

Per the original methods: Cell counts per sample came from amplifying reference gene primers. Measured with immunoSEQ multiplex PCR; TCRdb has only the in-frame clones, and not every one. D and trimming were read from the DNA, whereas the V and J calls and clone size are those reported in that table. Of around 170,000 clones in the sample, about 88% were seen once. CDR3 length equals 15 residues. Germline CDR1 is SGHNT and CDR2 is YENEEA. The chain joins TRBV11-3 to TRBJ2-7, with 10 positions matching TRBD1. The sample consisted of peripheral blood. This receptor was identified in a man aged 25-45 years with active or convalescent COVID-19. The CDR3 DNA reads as TGTGCTAGCAGCTCCCAGGGACAGGGGTTCTACGAGCAGTACTTC. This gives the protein CASSSQGQGFYEQYF. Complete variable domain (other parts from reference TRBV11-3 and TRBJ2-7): EAGVVQSPRYKIIEKKQPVAFWCNPISGHNTLYWYLQNLGQGPELLIRYENEEAVDDSQLPKDRFSAERLKGVDSTLKIQPAELGDSAVYLCASSSQGQGFYEQYFGPGTRLTVT.